In this sample, the clone carrying this T cell receptor (beta chain) turned up once. Regarding treatment: some 20 received Ad26.COV2.S at low or high dose, single or two shots; about 5 received placebo; per-sample allocation not given. It was on day 63 after the first vaccine or placebo injection that samples were taken. The vaccine antigen was prefusion-stabilized Wuhan SARS-CoV-2 spike. The source of the sample is a study of Ad26.COV2.S vaccination and SARS-CoV-2 variants. V trimming: 8 bases; J trimming: 1 base; junction bases outside the gene matches: 10. Germline CDR1 LNHDA, CDR2 SQIVND (reference sequence). This CDR3 region has 15 residues. Data came from immunoSEQ multiplex PCR; TCRdb stores just in-frame clones and leaves some out. Here the sample spans 380,000 or so clones, 88% being singletons.

The sequence was obtained from a person aged 18-60 years who received the Ad26.COV2.S COVID-19 vaccine or a placebo. The sample was peripheral blood, taken in a trial of Ad26.COV2.S vaccine versus placebo. The genes are TRBV19 and TRBJ1-1; 7 bases are shared with TRBD1. CDR3: CASRLRGTENTEAFF. The CDR3 DNA follows: TGTGCCAGTCGCCTGCGAGGGACAGAGAACACTGAAGCTTTCTTT.